These 24 T cell receptor beta chains originate from one sample sequenced in a study of blood T cells in healthy people across ages. A second PCR, run for roughly 7 to 11 cycles, used a sample-barcoded 5' primer plus a J-beta primer mix. One entry per CDR3 protein, called by TCRdb with MiXCR from the 5' RACE reads. In the table there are approximately 1.5 million distinct CDR3 sequences, roughly 32% of which are singletons. Sample: blood. These receptors were collected from a woman between 25 and 40 years old in good health.

In this sample, this clonotype turned up many times. V usage is TRBV24-1 and J usage is TRBJ2-1, with 8 nucleotides matching TRBD2. This CDR3 comprises 14 residues. V was clipped by 4 bases and J by 9 bases; unmatched bases: 7. The V gene's germline CDR1 is KGHDR and CDR2 SFDVKD. The CDR3: CATSDTGLVVEQFF. The CDR3 DNA sequence: TGTGCCACCAGTGACACGGGACTAGTCGTTGAGCAGTTCTTC.

The rearrangement uses TRBV7-8 and TRBJ2-3, with D perhaps TRBD2 (6 bases). There are 17 residues in the CDR3. The V gene's germline CDR1 is SGHVS and CDR2 FQNEAQ. V was trimmed by 3 bases and J by 6 bases, leaving 22 bases between them. The CDR3 reads CASSFRSRDWERDTQYF. The DNA of the CDR3 is TGTGCCAGCAGCTTCAGATCTCGGGACTGGGAACGGGATACGCAGTATTTT.

This clonotype was detected a few times. The chain joins TRBV14 to TRBJ1-6, with D unclear. Per the germline V gene, CDR1 is SGHDN and CDR2 is FVKESK. The CDR3 loop spans 13 amino acids. V lost 1 base and J lost 9, with 7 bases in between. The CDR3 nucleotides read TGTGCCAGCAGCCAAGGGGATTTTTCACCCCTCCACTTT. This encodes CASSQGDFSPLHF.

The chain joins TRBV29-1 to TRBJ2-1; D ambiguous. Germline lookup yields CDR1 SQVTM and CDR2 ANQGSEA. CDR3 length: 14 residues. V was pared by 4 bases and J by 2 bases, with 12 bases between. DNA for the CDR3: TGCAGCGTTGCTCGAAGTGGGGCCTACAATGAGCAGTTCTTC. It yields the protein CSVARSGAYNEQFF.

V and J are TRBV4-1 and TRBJ1-4; 8 bases line up with TRBD1. This CDR3 region has 18 residues. V lost 0 bases to trimming and J lost 2 bases; unmatched junction nucleotides: 8. The germline V gene has CDR1 MGHRA and CDR2 YSYEKL. The CDR3: CASSQEEGQGVTNEKLFF. The CDR3 region has the DNA TGCGCCAGCAGCCAAGAAGAAGGACAGGGTGTCACTAATGAAAAACTGTTTTTT.

The V gene is TRBV20-1, the J gene TRBJ1-2; no firm D call. V was shortened by 6 bases and J by 3 bases, with 8 bases between the two germline ends. The germline V gene encodes CDR1 DFQATT and CDR2 SNEGSKA (reference sequence). The CDR3 has 11 residues. The CDR3 bases are TGCAGTGCCCCAATGGACTATGGCTACACCTTC. Amino acids: CSAPMDYGYTF.

The chain employs TRBV3-1 and TRBJ2-7; TRBD1 aligns across 7 bases. The CDR3 contains 13 residues. V was pared by 1 base and J by 7 bases, with 4 bases of the junction left unmatched. Germline assignment: CDR1 LGHDT and CDR2 YNNKEL (reference sequence). The CDR3, as DNA: TGTGCCAGCAGCCAAGCGGGACAGTCAGAGCAGTACTTC. Protein: CASSQAGQSEQYF.

This chain connects TRBV7-3 to TRBJ1-1; D is ambiguous. The CDR3 has 16 amino acids. V shed 5 bases and J shed 1 base, with 17 bases lying between them. Germline loops: CDR1 SGHTA, CDR2 FQGTGA. CDR3 coding DNA: TGTGCCAGCAGCGCGGCCTCGGCAGTTAGGAACACTGAAGCTTTCTTT. Protein product: CASSAASAVRNTEAFF.

The chain uses TRBV2 and TRBJ1-1; D not certain. The germline gives CDR1 SNHLY, CDR2 FYNNEI. The CDR3 has 13 residues. Trimming shortened V by 7 bases and J by 2 bases, and 11 bases separated the two germline ends. In DNA, the CDR3 is TGTGCCAGCAAAGAACAAGTTAACACTGAAGCTTTCTTT. This encodes CASKEQVNTEAFF.

This clonotype was observed many times. The V gene is TRBV10-3, the J gene TRBJ2-3; 10 bases align to TRBD2. Germline V lookup: CDR1 ENHRY, CDR2 SYGVKD. The CDR3 has 18 residues. With V trimmed by 4 bases and J by 0 bases, 10 bases remained unmatched. The CDR3 region is CAISGILLAGASTDTQYF. CDR3 DNA: TGTGCCATCAGTGGAATACTCCTAGCGGGAGCTAGCACAGATACGCAGTATTTT.

This chain joins TRBV3-1 and TRBJ1-4, with D possibly matching TRBD1 (5 bases). Germline loops: CDR1 LGHDT, CDR2 YNNKEL (reference sequence). V shed 0 bases and J shed 15 bases, with 17 bases lying between them. The CDR3 is made up of 14 amino acids. The CDR3: CASSQDVRSSRVFF. CDR3 DNA: TGTGCCAGCAGCCAAGATGTCAGATCTAGCAGGGTGTTTTTT.

The table lists this clonotype with a few counts. V is TRBV12-3 or TRBV12-4 and J is TRBJ2-1, with TRBD1 matching 7 bases. The CDR3 has 16 residues. The J segment lost 0 bases and the V segment lost 6 bases, leaving 8 bases of the junction unmatched. The CDR3: CASSPTGASSYNEQFF. CDR3 nucleotide sequence: TGTGCCAGCAGCCCAACAGGGGCCTCCTCCTACAATGAGCAGTTCTTC.

This clonotype has a count of ten or more. V is TRBV7-9 and J is TRBJ2-5; TRBD2 might be the D (5 bases). Trimming took 5 bases from V and 4 from J, leaving 17 bases between them. The CDR3 has 15 amino acids. CDR1 and CDR2 (germline): SEHNR, FQNEAQ (reference sequence). The CDR3 is CASSRLGEAGETQYF. The CDR3 bases are TGTGCCAGCAGCCGCCTCGGCGAGGCGGGAGAGACCCAGTACTTC.

The sample holds a few counts of this clonotype. The J gene is TRBJ1-2, the V gene TRBV5-1; D is ambiguous. This CDR3 region has 12 residues. Trimming removed 4 bases from V and 8 bases from J, with 12 bases in between. CDR1 SGHRS and CDR2 YFSETQ come from the germline V gene. Here the CDR3 DNA reads TGCGCCAGCAGCACCGAAATGAGCGGCTACACCTTC. It specifies CASSTEMSGYTF.

In its sample, this clonotype was seen a few times. The chain joins TRBV12-3 or TRBV12-4 to TRBJ2-3; no firm D call. This CDR3 has 13 amino acids. With 5 bases removed from V and 7 bases from J, the gap between germline ends came to 13 bases. The CDR3 DNA reads TGTGCCAGCAGTCTGACTGGAAGTAATACGCAGTATTTT. Residues: CASSLTGSNTQYF.

This clonotype was observed a handful of times. The gene calls are TRBV2 and TRBJ1-5, with D perhaps matching TRBD1 (6 bases). The CDR3 spans 15 residues. Trimming cost V 4 bases and J 0 bases, with 10 bases left between them. The germline V gene has CDR1 SNHLY and CDR2 FYNNEI. The CDR3 DNA sequence: TGTGCCAGCAGTGTAGGACAGTATAGCAATCAGCCCCAGCATTTT. This encodes CASSVGQYSNQPQHF.

This chain links TRBV3-1 with TRBJ2-1; D may be TRBD2 (6 bases). The CDR3 has 16 residues. V lost 0 bases, J lost 7 bases, and 16 bases lay in between. The germline gives CDR1 LGHDT, CDR2 YNNKEL (reference sequence). The DNA for the CDR3 is TGTGCCAGCAGCCAAGAACGGCTAGCGCTGGGGAATGAGCAGTTCTTC. Translated: CASSQERLALGNEQFF.

The chain has TRBV9 and TRBJ2-3, with a possible D match to TRBD2 (6 bases). The CDR3 length is 14 residues. V gave up 4 bases and J gave up 4 bases, with 13 bases separating them. Germline CDR1 and CDR2: SGDLS and YYNGEE. In nucleotides, the CDR3 is TGTGCCAGCAGCCCCGCGGGGAGGCCAGATACGCAGTATTTT. Translation: CASSPAGRPDTQYF.

The chain couples TRBV7-9 to TRBJ1-1; TRBD1 aligns across 8 bases. CDR1 and CDR2 from the germline V gene are SEHNR and FQNEAQ (reference sequence). The CDR3 is 13 amino acids. V shed 6 bases, J shed 4 bases, and the junction held 4 bases outside the gene matches. The CDR3 DNA sequence: TGTGCCAGCAGGTCTACAGGGGGCACTGAAGCTTTCTTT. Encoded protein: CASRSTGGTEAFF.

V is TRBV28 and J is TRBJ2-3; tentatively, D is TRBD1 (6 bases). Per the germline V gene, CDR1 is MDHEN and CDR2 is SYDVKM. Trimming shortened V by 6 bases and J by 2 bases, and 21 bases separated the two germline ends. This CDR3 is 17 amino acids long. The DNA of the CDR3 is TGTGCCAGCAGCCCGACAGGCGAACCGTATTCCACAGATACGCAGTATTTT. It codes for CASSPTGEPYSTDTQYF.

The rearrangement uses TRBV6-6 and TRBJ2-1, with TRBD1 as a possible D gene (5 bases). From germline, CDR1 is MNHNY and CDR2 SVGAGI (reference sequence). The CDR3 is 14 amino acids. V was cut by 9 bases and J by 5 bases, with 17 bases left in between. The CDR3 DNA is TGTGCCAGTTGGCCTCCGACAGACCACAATGAGCAGTTCTTC. Protein sequence: CASWPPTDHNEQFF.

The chain uses TRBV12-5 and TRBJ2-5; D remains unclear. With 2 bases removed from V and 5 bases from J, the gap between germline ends came to 6 bases. CDR3 length: 12 residues. In germline, CDR1 is LGHNT, CDR2 FRNRAP. DNA of the CDR3: TGTGCTAGTGGTTTGTTGGGGGAGACCCAGTACTTC. Encoded protein: CASGLLGETQYF.

This clonotype was recorded a few times. The V call is TRBV27, the J call TRBJ1-2; possible D gene TRBD1, 5 bases. The V gene lost 6 bases and the J gene lost 8 bases, with 19 bases spanning the gap. The germline V gene has CDR1 MNHEY and CDR2 SMNVEV (reference sequence). The CDR3 sequence is 14 residues long. The DNA for the CDR3 is TGTGCCAGCAGCAGGGACCGCTCTGGGAGAGGCTACACCTTC. Translating it yields CASSRDRSGRGYTF.

J is TRBJ2-7 and V is TRBV5-1, with D hard to call. V lost 0 bases, J lost 3 bases, and 13 bases lay in between. The V gene's germline CDR1 is SGHRS and CDR2 YFSETQ. CDR3 length: 15 residues. CDR3 DNA sequence: TGCGCCAGCAGCTTGGAATTGCACAGCCTCTACGAGCAGTACTTC. Its protein product is CASSLELHSLYEQYF.